This T cell receptor (beta chain) was recorded in a study of pediatric ulcerative colitis (dated by TCRdb to between 2018 and 2021). Looking at the study overall: From about ten newly diagnosed, treatment-naive pediatric ulcerative colitis patients and four non-IBD control children, paired blood and rectal samples were collected. Results and caveats for the whole study, not just this receptor: Significantly higher autologous blood-rectal clonal overlap was found in ulcerative colitis patients than in controls, which suggested increased T cell trafficking to inflamed tissue. For technical reasons, blood samples from a couple of patients gave substantially fewer templates, and these samples were excluded from the blood-rectal overlap analysis. The healthy control group was small, consisting of only a handful of individuals. Two rectal CDR3 clonotypes were present in all ulcerative colitis patients and in none of the controls. Rectal repertoire features separated controls, mild-moderate and acute severe colitis patients; acute severe colitis showed reduced rectal diversity due to clonal expansions. Because the repertoires came from total lymphocyte DNA, rare subsets such as regulatory T cells may have patterns that are not reflected.

CDR1 and CDR2 (SGHTA, FQGTGA) derive from the germline V gene. At the junction V is shortened by 5 bases and J by 6 bases, with 14 bases in between. Spanning cysteine to phenylalanine, the CDR3 consists of 14 amino acids. The sequence is cut down to CDR3 DNA, 42 bases in frame from base 1. Through the immunoSEQ TRB Survey service, multiplex V and J primers were used to amplify rearranged CDR3 beta regions from genomic DNA. Survey-level sequencing depth of up to 500,000 reads per sample was used to keep depth equal across samples. Libraries were purified, pooled and sequenced on Illumina technology. As for how the authors treated the data: Productive clonality, sample overlap, pairwise scatters, CDR3 beta length, V/D/J gene usage and productiveness were assessed with immunoSEQ online tools. Calculated diversity was defined as the number of unique rearrangements divided by total templates times 100, and Shannon and Simpson indices were additionally computed. Principal component analysis was performed on Z-score normalized data with the R prcomp function and the ggbiplot package. Morisita's index was used to quantify blood-rectal clonal overlap within each subject. TCRdb obtained this table from immuneACCESS and retained in-frame rearrangements with V and J assigned. These tables miss some clones; where compared with another copy, unresolved V genes account for less than half of the shortfall, and the remainder is unexplained. That table supplies the V and J calls and clone size; D and trimming were determined from the DNA. The sample records roughly 60,000 clones, about 90% of which are singletons. The ten largest clones represent approximately 1.5% of the sample.

This clone was found once. What antigen it recognizes has not been identified. No per-base quality is available; no much larger clone lies one base away. The control children had a colonoscopy because IBD was suspected, showed normal endoscopy both macroscopically and histologically, and did not receive an IBD diagnosis during the next year. Blood was sampled at the time of the colonoscopy. The Wizard kit (Promega) was used to extract genomic DNA from the blood and intestinal samples. Input material: blood. The rearranged segments are TRBV7-3 and TRBJ2-1; perhaps TRBD1 is the D gene, with 8 bases matching. The clonotype was recovered from a boy younger than 18 who was a control in a study of pediatric ulcerative colitis. The CDR3: CASSLDREGNEQFF. The DNA sequence reads TGTGCCAGCAGCCTGGACAGGGAGGGCAATGAGCAGTTCTTC.